This passage covers 17 T cell receptor beta chains from one sample sequenced in a study of T-cell reconstitution after alpha-beta-depleted transplantation in children. Unique molecular identifiers were incorporated into the prepared TCRbeta library. MiXCR was run by TCRdb on the PCR reads, yielding one entry per CDR3 protein. The table records about 640,000 distinct CDR3 sequences, approximately 12% of them present only once. The sequencing here drew on PBMCs, mostly from graft donor cells, taken 360 days after TCRalphabeta/CD19-depleted stem cell transplant. The receptor set was obtained from a male patient younger than 18 who had a stem cell transplant for acute myeloid leukemia, so the T cells may come from the graft donor.

This clonotype came up many times. The chain is built from TRBV4-3 and TRBJ1-1; no reliable D call. V was clipped by 1 base and J by 6 bases, with 12 bases between them. The germline V gene has CDR1 LGHNA and CDR2 YSLEER. This CDR3 has 14 residues. This chain's CDR3 is CASSQVLPRAEAFF. CDR3 in DNA: TGCGCCAGCAGCCAAGTGCTTCCTCGGGCTGAAGCTTTCTTT.

This clonotype was found a few times. V and J are TRBV12-3 or TRBV12-4 and TRBJ1-1, with 12 positions matching TRBD1. This CDR3 region has 14 residues. V dropped 7 bases and J dropped 4; count of bases not matched to a gene: 4. The CDR3: CASTLGQGATEAFF. For the CDR3, the DNA is TGTGCCAGCACTCTGGGACAGGGGGCCACTGAAGCTTTCTTT.

This clonotype was observed many times. Sequence at one end of the junction differs from germline and may be a read error. The chain couples TRBV5-6 to TRBJ2-1; D remains ambiguous. The CDR3 is made up of 11 amino acids. The germline gives CDR1 SGHDT, CDR2 YYEEEE. CDR3 region: CASSLWMALTF. As DNA, the CDR3 is TGTGCCAGCAGCTTGTGGATGGCCTTGACGTTC.

This clonotype occurred a few times. This chain links TRBV6-2 or TRBV6-3 with TRBJ2-7; D unclear. CDR3 size: 13 residues. V shed 6 bases and J shed 7 bases, with 16 bases lying between them. CDR1 and CDR2 (germline): MNHEY, SVGEGT. This CDR3 is CASSWDPNGEQYF. In DNA form, the CDR3 reads TGTGCCAGCAGCTGGGATCCAAATGGGGAGCAGTACTTC.

CDR3 amino acids: CAIRITGELFF. CDR3 in DNA: TGTGCCATCAGAATTACCGGGGAGCTGTTTTTT. The rearrangement links TRBV10-3 to TRBJ2-2; the D is unclear. From germline, CDR1 is ENHRY and CDR2 SYGVKD. The CDR3 is 11 residues long. V lost 6 bases, J lost 5 bases, and 4 bases lay in between.

The chain has TRBV29-1 and TRBJ1-3; TRBD1 is a possible D gene (6 bases). CDR3 length: 16 residues. CDR1 SQVTM and CDR2 ANQGSEA come from the germline V gene. V lost 6 bases, J lost 0 bases, and 18 bases lay in between. CDR3 nucleotide sequence: TGCAGCGTCCGCAGGGGACCCCCGAGCTCTGGAAACACCATATATTTT. It codes for CSVRRGPPSSGNTIYF.

This clonotype was found a few times. With a much larger clone just one base away, this may be a read error. This chain connects TRBV6-2 or TRBV6-3 to TRBJ2-7; D not resolved. Per germline, CDR1 MNHEY and CDR2 SVGEGT. Trimming left V 6 bases short and J 2 bases short, with 5 bases between. The CDR3 extends over 11 amino acids. Written as DNA, the CDR3 is TGTGCCAGCAGGAGCCCCTACGAGCAGTACTTC. It codes for CASRSPYEQYF.

This clonotype was counted a few times. The chain joins TRBV30 to TRBJ2-2; 11 nucleotides line up with TRBD2. Germline-derived CDR1 and CDR2 are GTSNPN and SVGIG (reference sequence). Trimming removed 0 bases from V and 5 bases from J; junction bases left unmatched: 11. CDR3 length: 18 amino acids. The CDR3 nucleotides read TGTGCCTGGAGTGTACTTAGGAGACTAGCGGGAAGAACCGGGGAGCTGTTTTTT. This sequence encodes CAWSVLRRLAGRTGELFF.

In DNA, the CDR3 is TGTGCCAGCAGCTTCCGGGACAGGGGGTTCGAGCAGTACTTC. Translated: CASSFRDRGFEQYF. The rearrangement uses TRBV7-9 and TRBJ2-7, with 11 bases fitting TRBD1. This CDR3 is built from 14 residues. J gave up 6 bases and V 3 bases, and 4 bases lay outside the gene matches. Germline V gene sequence: CDR1 SEHNR, CDR2 FQNEAQ (reference sequence).

This clonotype was seen more than once but under ten times. The chain employs TRBV15 and TRBJ2-7; unclear D gene. Germline V gene lookup returns CDR1 LNHNV and CDR2 YYDKDF (reference sequence). The CDR3 spans 11 residues. Trimming took off 4 bases at V and 3 bases at J, with 4 bases between the two ends. CDR3 amino acids: CATSNVYEQYF. The CDR3 DNA reads TGTGCCACCAGCAACGTCTACGAGCAGTACTTC. Filled out from reference TRBV15 and TRBJ2-7, the complete variable domain reads DAMVIQNPRYQVTQFGKPVTLSCSQTLNHNVMYWYQQKSSQAPKLLFHYYDKDFNNEADTPDNFQSRRPNTSFCFLDIRSPGLGDTAMYLCATSNVYEQYFGPGTRLTVT.

This clonotype was seen a few times. V and J are TRBV3-1 and TRBJ2-2, with 10 bases identical to TRBD2. The germline CDR1 and CDR2 sequences are LGHDT and YNNKEL (reference sequence). CDR3 size: 17 residues. V was pared by 1 base and J by 0 bases, with 2 bases of the junction left unmatched. CDR3 protein: CASSQGTSGANTGELFF. In DNA form, the CDR3 reads TGTGCCAGCAGCCAAGGTACTAGCGGGGCGAACACCGGGGAGCTGTTTTTT.

The chain has TRBV20-1 and TRBJ2-7; 10 bases match TRBD2. Germline V gene data show CDR1 as DFQATT and CDR2 as SNEGSKA (reference sequence). The CDR3 sequence is 14 residues long. V trimming: 6 bases; J trimming: 5 bases; junction bases outside the gene matches: 10. In nucleotides, the CDR3 is TGCAGTGCCCATACTAGCGGGACAAACCACGAGCAGTACTTC. Amino acid sequence: CSAHTSGTNHEQYF.

This clonotype was observed a handful of times. This chain joins TRBV28 and TRBJ2-7; 9 nucleotides align to TRBD1. Losses at the gene ends were 3 bases for V and 3 bases for J; bases not matched to a gene: 6. The CDR3 runs to 15 residues. CDR1 and CDR2 (germline): MDHEN, SYDVKM. The CDR3 here is CASSFSGTGRYEQYF. Written as DNA, the CDR3 is TGTGCCAGCAGTTTCTCCGGGACAGGGCGCTACGAGCAGTACTTC.

This clonotype has only a few counts. The V call is TRBV5-5, the J call TRBJ1-1; D gene uncertain. The CDR3 consists of 16 residues. Trimming pared 5 bases from V and 7 bases from J, leaving 24 bases between. CDR1 is SGHKS, CDR2 YYEKEE, per germline (reference sequence). The CDR3 DNA sequence: TGTGCCAGCAGACCCTACTGGGAAGATTTTTACAATGAAGCTTTCTTT. It is translated as CASRPYWEDFYNEAFF.

The V call is TRBV6-2 or TRBV6-3, the J call TRBJ2-5, with unresolved D. CDR1 and CDR2 from the germline V gene are MNHEY and SVGEGT. V dropped 5 bases and J dropped 2 bases, with 15 bases sitting between them. There are 15 residues in the CDR3. CDR3 loop: CASSRASVTQETQYF. In nucleotides, the CDR3 is TGTGCCAGCAGTCGAGCTTCGGTGACGCAAGAGACCCAGTACTTC.

The chain uses TRBV28 and TRBJ2-7, with 16 bases identical to TRBD2. The CDR3 has 20 residues. Germline CDR1 MDHEN, CDR2 SYDVKM. V was pared by 2 bases and J by 1 base, with 11 bases of the junction left unmatched. CDR3 in amino acids: CASSLRGAGTSGRESYEQYF. In DNA, the CDR3 is TGTGCCAGCAGTTTAAGGGGGGCCGGGACTAGCGGGAGGGAGTCCTACGAGCAGTACTTC.

This clonotype was counted a few times. This rearrangement joins TRBV7-6 to TRBJ1-4, with D uncertain. The V and J ends lost 3 bases and 3 bases respectively, with 8 bases between them. This CDR3 is 14 amino acids long. Germline values: CDR1 SGHVS, CDR2 FNYEAQ. The CDR3 spells CASSLVGPNEKLFF. The CDR3 DNA reads as TGTGCCAGCAGCTTGGTGGGCCCTAATGAAAAACTGTTTTTT. Full variable domain (missing parts from reference TRBV7-6 and TRBJ1-4): GAGVSQSPRYKVTKRGQDVALRCDPISGHVSLYWYRQALGQGPEFLTYFNYEAQQDKSGLPNDRFSAERPEGSISTLTIQRTEQRDSAMYRCASSLVGPNEKLFFGSGTQLSVL.